This entry lists 15 T cell receptor beta chains sequenced from one sample in a study of T cell responses to AZD1222 COVID-19 vaccine (dated by TCRdb to the early 2020s). Library preparation employed the immunoSEQ multiplex PCR assay. TCRdb provides this immuneACCESS table in a form limited to in-frame rearrangements. Some clones are lacking; in checked studies, under half of them reflect an unresolved V gene, and why the rest are absent is not known. The sample table lists 150,000 or so clones, approximately 93% of them with a count of one. The top ten hold roughly 1.3% of the sample. Taken with the paper, the label for time point translates to: about 28 days (+/-7) after the second vaccine dose. Sequencing was performed on peripheral blood, taken 28 days after the second AZD1222 dose. These receptors were collected from an adult who received the AZD1222 COVID-19 vaccine.

The chain recombines TRBV10-3 with TRBJ2-3, with 8 bases lining up with TRBD2. With 3 bases clipped from V and 2 bases from J, the junction kept 7 bases outside the gene matches. This CDR3 is built from 16 residues. Looked up from germline, CDR1 is ENHRY and CDR2 is SYGVKD. In DNA form, the CDR3 reads TGTGCCATCAGTGATGCGACTAGCGCTTACACAGATACGCAGTATTTT. This gives the protein CAISDATSAYTDTQYF.

The DNA for the CDR3 is TGTGCCAGCAGTTACTTAAGGACAGGGGTTTCTGAAGCTTTCTTT. The encoded protein is CASSYLRTGVSEAFF. The gene calls are TRBV6-5 and TRBJ1-1; 9 bases are shared with TRBD1. V was pared by 1 base and J by 6 bases, with 6 bases of the junction left unmatched. The CDR3 spans 15 residues. CDR1 and CDR2 (germline): MNHEY, SVGAGI.

V is TRBV5-4 and J is TRBJ2-5, with unresolved D. This CDR3 has 11 amino acids. The V and J ends lost 1 base and 5 bases respectively, with 3 bases between them. Looked up from germline, CDR1 is SGHNT and CDR2 is YYREEE (reference sequence). CDR3 bases: TGTGCCAGCAGCTTGCGGGAGACCCAGTACTTC. It yields the protein CASSLRETQYF.

The DNA of the CDR3 is TGTGCCAGTAGTTTGAGGTTGAACACTGAAGCTTTCTTT. As protein: CASSLRLNTEAFF. The chain couples TRBV19 to TRBJ1-1, with D uncertain. CDR1 LNHDA and CDR2 SQIVND come from the germline V gene (reference sequence). This CDR3 is built from 13 residues. V was trimmed by 5 bases and J by 0 bases, leaving 7 bases between them.

The chain combines TRBV19 with TRBJ1-1; weak D call: TRBD1 (5 bases). Trimming took 4 bases from V and 10 from J, leaving 16 bases between them. CDR3 length: 13 residues. Germline V CDR1 and CDR2: LNHDA, SQIVND (reference sequence). CDR3: CASSTHPQGAAFF. DNA of the CDR3: TGTGCCAGTAGTACCCACCCCCAGGGTGCAGCTTTCTTT.

The rearrangement links TRBV29-1 to TRBJ1-5; D unclear. This CDR3 has 12 residues. Trimming shortened V by 5 bases and J by 3 bases, and 8 bases separated the two germline ends. CDR1 and CDR2 from the germline V gene are SQVTM and ANQGSEA. The CDR3 is CSVRTDNQPQHF. In nucleotides, the CDR3 is TGCAGCGTTCGCACAGACAATCAGCCCCAGCATTTT.

The chain is built from TRBV5-1 and TRBJ1-1; 9 positions match TRBD1. V was clipped by 2 bases and J by 1 base; unmatched bases: 6. Germline assignment: CDR1 SGHRS and CDR2 YFSETQ. The CDR3 sequence is 16 residues long. CDR3 in amino acids: CASSLTGQGWNTEAFF. For the CDR3, the DNA is TGCGCCAGCAGCTTAACGGGACAGGGTTGGAACACTGAAGCTTTCTTT. The complete variable domain, with remaining parts taken from reference TRBV5-1 and TRBJ1-1, reads KAGVTQTPRYLIKTRGQQVTLSCSPISGHRSVSWYQQTPGQGLQFLFEYFSETQRNKGNFPGRFSGRQFSNSRSEMNVSTLELGDSALYLCASSLTGQGWNTEAFFGQGTRLTVV.

The genes are TRBV7-9 and TRBJ1-4; maybe TRBD1 (5 bases). Per germline, CDR1 SEHNR and CDR2 FQNEAQ (reference sequence). The CDR3 is 15 amino acids. Trimming removed 5 bases from V and 1 base from J, with 11 bases in between. The CDR3 sequence is CASSNFGGTNEKLFF. CDR3 nucleotide sequence: TGTGCCAGCAGCAACTTTGGGGGAACTAATGAAAAACTGTTTTTT.

The chain carries TRBV29-1 and TRBJ2-5; D remains unclear. The CDR3 is made up of 14 amino acids. V was cut by 8 bases and J by 1 base, with 17 bases left in between. The germline V gene encodes CDR1 SQVTM and CDR2 ANQGSEA. CDR3 nucleotides: TGCAGCTTCAGACGGAACGAATTCCAAGAGACCCAGTACTTC. Amino acid sequence: CSFRRNEFQETQYF.

CDR3 in DNA: TGTGCCAACAAGAACCAGGCGGGTTCCCTTTCCACAGATACGCAGTATTTT. It translates to CANKNQAGSLSTDTQYF. The gene calls are TRBV2 and TRBJ2-3; tentatively, D is TRBD2 (5 bases). The CDR3 has 17 amino acids. Trimming removed 10 bases from V and 2 bases from J, with 25 bases in between. Germline lookup yields CDR1 SNHLY and CDR2 FYNNEI.

The CDR3 DNA reads as TGTGCCAGCAGTCCCGAGACAGGTCCCAGCCAGGGCACTGAAGCTTTCTTT. Protein product: CASSPETGPSQGTEAFF. The chain has TRBV28 and TRBJ1-1; D might be TRBD1 (6 bases). V lost 5 bases and J lost 4, with 23 bases in between. This CDR3 is built from 17 residues. CDR1 is MDHEN and CDR2 is SYDVKM in the germline V gene.

The V and J genes are TRBV27 and TRBJ1-4; D is unresolved. V dropped 0 bases and J dropped 10 bases, with 9 bases sitting between them. CDR1 and CDR2 (germline): MNHEY, SMNVEV (reference sequence). This CDR3 spans 13 amino acids. CDR3: CASSLSAVGKLFF. The CDR3 bases are TGTGCCAGCAGTTTATCGGCAGTGGGAAAACTGTTTTTT.

Only one count was recorded for this clone. This chain joins TRBV5-1 and TRBJ2-3, with 8 bases lining up with TRBD2. The trim removed 1 base at V and 3 bases at J, leaving 4 bases unmatched. CDR3 size: 15 residues. Germline CDR1 SGHRS, CDR2 YFSETQ. In nucleotides, the CDR3 is TGCGCCAGCAGCTTGCTGTCTAGCGGGACAGATACGCAGTATTTT. Amino acids: CASSLLSSGTDTQYF.

The rearrangement joins TRBV6-1 to TRBJ1-6; D ambiguous. The V and J ends lost 0 bases and 5 bases respectively, with 2 bases between them. The CDR3 has 13 residues. Germline CDR1 reads MNHNS; CDR2 reads SASEGT. The CDR3 DNA reads as TGTGCCAGCAGTGAAGCAAATAATTCACCCCTCCACTTT. Protein product: CASSEANNSPLHF.

The chain has TRBV27 and TRBJ2-7; D is ambiguous. Germline V gives CDR1 MNHEY, CDR2 SMNVEV (reference sequence). The CDR3 consists of 16 residues. Trimming shortened V by 6 bases and J by 2 bases, and 20 bases separated the two germline ends. The DNA for the CDR3 is TGTGCCAGCAGCAATTCCCTTGGACCCACCACCTACGAGCAGTACTTC. This gives the protein CASSNSLGPTTYEQYF.